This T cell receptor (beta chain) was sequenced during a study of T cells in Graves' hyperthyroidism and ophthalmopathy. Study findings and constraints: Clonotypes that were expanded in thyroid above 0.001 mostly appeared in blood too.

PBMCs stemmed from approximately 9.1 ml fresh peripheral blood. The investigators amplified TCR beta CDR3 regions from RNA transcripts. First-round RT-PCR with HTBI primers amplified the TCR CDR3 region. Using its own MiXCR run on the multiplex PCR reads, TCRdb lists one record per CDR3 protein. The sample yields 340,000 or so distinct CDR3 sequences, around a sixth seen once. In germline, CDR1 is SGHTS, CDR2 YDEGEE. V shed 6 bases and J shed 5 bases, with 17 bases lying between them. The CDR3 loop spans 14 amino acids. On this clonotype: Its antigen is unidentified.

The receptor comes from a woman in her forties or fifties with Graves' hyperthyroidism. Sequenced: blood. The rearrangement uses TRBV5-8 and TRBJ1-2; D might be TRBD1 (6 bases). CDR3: CASTQGVAPYGYTF. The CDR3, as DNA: TGTGCCAGCACACAGGGAGTCGCCCCTTATGGCTACACCTTC.